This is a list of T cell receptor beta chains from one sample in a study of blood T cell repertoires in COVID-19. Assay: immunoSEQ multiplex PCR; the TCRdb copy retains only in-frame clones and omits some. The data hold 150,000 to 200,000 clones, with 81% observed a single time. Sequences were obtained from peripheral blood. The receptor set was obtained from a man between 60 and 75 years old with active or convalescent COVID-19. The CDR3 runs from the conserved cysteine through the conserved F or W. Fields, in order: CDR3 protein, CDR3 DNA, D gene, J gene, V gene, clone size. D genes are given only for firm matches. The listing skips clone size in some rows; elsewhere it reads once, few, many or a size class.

CASSYSGQGGNTIYF	TGTGCCAGCAGTTACTCAGGCCAGGGTGGAAACACCATATATTTT	-	TRBJ1-3	TRBV6-5	-
CASSLYSNQPQHF	TGTGCCAGCAGCTTGTATAGCAATCAGCCCCAGCATTTT	-	TRBJ1-5	TRBV5-6	-
CASSVSGTGGQYF	TGTGCCAGCAGCGTATCCGGGACAGGGGGACAGTATTTT	TRBD1	TRBJ2-3	TRBV9	-
CASNASGRALHWDTQYF	TGTGCCAGCAACGCTAGCGGGAGGGCCCTTCATTGGGATACGCAGTATTTT	TRBD2	TRBJ2-3	TRBV7-4	once
CASSLGQGWEQYF	TGTGCCAGCAGTTTAGGGCAGGGGTGGGAGCAGTACTTC	-	TRBJ2-7	TRBV12-3/TRBV12-4	-
CASTMTAPAAGYTF	TGTGCCAGCACTATGACAGCCCCAGCCGCTGGCTACACCTTC	-	TRBJ1-2	TRBV19	-
CASSPDRLFREQYF	TGCGCCAGCAGCCCAGACAGGCTATTCCGCGAGCAGTACTTC	-	TRBJ2-7	TRBV4-1	-
CASSPSHATYEQYF	TGTGCCAGTAGTCCTAGCCACGCCACCTACGAGCAGTACTTC	-	TRBJ2-7	TRBV19	-
CASSRDTGGQATGELFF	TGTGCCAGCAGCCGGGACACGGGGGGGCAGGCCACCGGGGAGCTGTTTTTT	TRBD2	TRBJ2-2	TRBV4-2	-
CASSLLLSSSPDTQYF	TGTGCCAGCAGCTTACTTCTGTCTTCGAGCCCAGATACGCAGTATTTT	-	TRBJ2-3	TRBV7-2	-
CASSLASGTDHEQFF	TGTGCCAGCAGCTTAGCCTCGGGGACTGATCATGAGCAGTTCTTC	-	TRBJ2-1	TRBV11-3	-
CASSEALPGKPQHF	TGTGCCAGCAGTGAAGCGCTTCCAGGGAAGCCCCAGCATTTT	-	TRBJ1-5	TRBV6-1	-
CASSELKGQGGGYGYTF	TGTGCCAGCAGTGAATTGAAGGGACAGGGGGGTGGCTATGGCTACACCTTC	TRBD1	TRBJ1-2	TRBV2	-
CASSIRQASGANVLTF	TGCGCCAGCAGCATACGACAGGCCTCTGGGGCCAACGTCCTGACTTTC	-	TRBJ2-6	TRBV5-1	-
CASSLIRINEQFF	TGTGCCAGCAGTTTAATCAGGATCAATGAGCAGTTCTTC	-	TRBJ2-1	TRBV12-3/TRBV12-4	once
CASSLAPAANTEAFF	TGTGCCAGCAGCTTGGCCCCGGCGGCGAACACTGAAGCTTTCTTT	-	TRBJ1-1	TRBV5-6	-
CASSPPGQGAGGSPLHF	TGTGCCAGCTCACCACCGGGACAGGGGGCCGGGGGTTCACCCCTCCACTTT	TRBD1	TRBJ1-6	TRBV18	-
CASSLGAVKNEKLFF	TGTGCCAGCAGTTTAGGGGCAGTCAAGAATGAAAAACTGTTTTTT	-	TRBJ1-4	TRBV28	-
CASRPPGQGDHEKLFF	TGTGCCAGCAGGCCTCCGGGACAGGGGGACCATGAAAAACTGTTTTTT	TRBD1	TRBJ1-4	TRBV28	-
CASSLITGSGPYEQYF	TGTGCCAGCAGTTTAATCACGGGGAGTGGGCCCTACGAGCAGTACTTC	-	TRBJ2-7	TRBV28	once
CASSLAANTGELFF	TGTGCCAGCAGCTTAGCCGCGAACACCGGGGAGCTGTTTTTT	-	TRBJ2-2	TRBV7-6	-
CASSFLGEKLFF	TGTGCCAGCAGCTTTCTCGGTGAAAAACTGTTTTTT	-	TRBJ1-4	TRBV5-6	-
CASKQANTGELFF	TGTGCCAGCAAACAGGCTAACACCGGGGAGCTGTTTTTT	-	TRBJ2-2	TRBV5-4	-
CASSLAASPDEKLFF	TGCGCCAGCAGCTTGGCAGCGAGCCCAGATGAAAAACTGTTTTTT	-	TRBJ1-4	TRBV5-1	few
CASSLEGGYNEQFF	TGTGCCAGCAGCTTAGAGGGGGGGTACAATGAGCAGTTCTTC	-	TRBJ2-1	TRBV11-1	few
CASSPDNNYGYTF	TGTGCCAGCAGTCCAGACAATAACTATGGCTACACCTTC	-	TRBJ1-2	TRBV2	-
CTSSLGTGYSNTEAFF	TGCACCAGCAGCCTAGGGACAGGGTACTCAAACACTGAAGCTTTCTTT	-	TRBJ1-1	TRBV1	few
CASSVLDSVYGYTF	TGTGCCAGCAGTGTCCTGGACAGTGTCTATGGCTACACCTTC	-	TRBJ1-2	TRBV2	few
CATGASGSQRETQYF	TGTGCCACGGGGGCTAGCGGGAGTCAGCGGGAGACCCAGTACTTC	TRBD2	TRBJ2-5	TRBV25-1	-
CASSPGLAGGLGEQFF	TGTGCCAGCAGCCCTGGACTAGCGGGGGGGTTGGGTGAGCAGTTCTTC	TRBD2	TRBJ2-1	TRBV7-3	-
CASSQSPRGEYEQYF	TGCGCCAGCAGTCAATCGCCCAGGGGAGAGTACGAGCAGTACTTC	-	TRBJ2-7	TRBV23-1	-
CATSREGGRGEKLFF	TGTGCCACCAGCAGAGAAGGGGGCCGAGGGGAAAAACTGTTTTTT	TRBD1	TRBJ1-4	TRBV15	-
CASSRGASASYNEQFF	TGCGCCAGCAGCCGGGGGGCTAGCGCCTCCTACAATGAGCAGTTCTTC	-	TRBJ2-1	TRBV5-1	once
CASSQDPRGANYGYTF	TGCGCCAGCAGCCAAGATCCGCGGGGAGCTAACTATGGCTACACCTTC	-	TRBJ1-2	TRBV4-1	-
CASRGTLRGQPQHF	TGTGCCAGCAGAGGGACCCTCCGGGGGCAGCCCCAGCATTTT	-	TRBJ1-5	TRBV28	-
CSAGDWGKGEQYF	TGCAGCGCCGGGGACTGGGGGAAGGGCGAGCAGTACTTC	-	TRBJ2-7	TRBV29-1	-
CASSLEHGRISPLHF	TGCGCCAGCAGCTTAGAACACGGCAGGATCTCACCCCTCCACTTT	-	TRBJ1-6	TRBV5-1	-
CASSLFTADRSPEAFF	TGTGCCAGCAGCTTATTCACCGCCGACAGAAGCCCTGAAGCTTTCTTT	-	TRBJ1-1	TRBV7-6	once
CASSPILVGGFREQYF	TGTGCCAGCAGCCCGATTCTTGTGGGGGGATTCCGCGAGCAGTACTTC	-	TRBJ2-7	TRBV7-2	few
CASVFGGEGGGRGNTGELFF	TGTGCCAGCGTTTTCGGGGGAGAAGGTGGCGGGAGGGGAAACACCGGGGAGCTGTTTTTT	TRBD2	TRBJ2-2	TRBV2	many
CASRRGPEGYEQYF	TGTGCCAGCAGGAGGGGTCCGGAGGGCTACGAGCAGTACTTC	-	TRBJ2-7	TRBV6-5	-
CASSGLAGDYEQYF	TGTGCCAGCAGCGGACTAGCGGGTGACTACGAGCAGTACTTC	TRBD2	TRBJ2-7	TRBV5-4	-
CASSPFPPTSGQETQYF	TGTGCCAGCAGTCCCTTTCCCCCCACTAGCGGACAAGAGACCCAGTACTTC	TRBD2	TRBJ2-5	TRBV27	few
CASSSGGPRVETQYF	TGCGCCAGCAGCAGCGGGGGTCCCCGGGTAGAGACCCAGTACTTC	TRBD2	TRBJ2-5	TRBV5-1	-
CASSLAGTGFDQPQHF	TGTGCCAGCAGCTTGGCCGGGACAGGGTTCGATCAGCCCCAGCATTTT	TRBD1	TRBJ1-5	TRBV7-9	-
CASSFRLAGAETQYF	TGTGCCAGCAGTTTTAGGCTAGCGGGAGCAGAGACCCAGTACTTC	TRBD2	TRBJ2-5	TRBV2	-
CASSLIGRQGKAYNEQFF	TGTGCCAGCAGCTTAATTGGGCGACAGGGAAAGGCCTACAATGAGCAGTTCTTC	TRBD1	TRBJ2-1	TRBV7-9	-
CASRHGQRQYF	TGTGCCAGCAGACACGGACAGAGGCAGTACTTC	-	TRBJ2-7	TRBV6-5	-
CASSRPGQGVYEQYF	TGTGCCAGTAGTCGACCGGGACAGGGGGTTTACGAGCAGTACTTC	TRBD1	TRBJ2-7	TRBV19	-
CASSPLPQVEQYF	TGTGCCAGCAGCCCTCTCCCACAGGTCGAGCAGTACTTC	-	TRBJ2-7	TRBV11-2	once
CASSQAGQGNQPQHF	TGTGCCAGCAGCCAAGCCGGACAGGGCAATCAGCCCCAGCATTTT	TRBD1	TRBJ1-5	TRBV3-1/TRBV3-2	-
CASSSLDRAEKLFF	TGTGCCAGCAGTTCCCTGGACAGGGCTGAAAAACTGTTTTTT	TRBD1	TRBJ1-4	TRBV27	once
CASSQSNTEAFF	TGTGCCAGCAGCCAATCTAACACTGAAGCTTTCTTT	-	TRBJ1-1	TRBV3-1/TRBV3-2	few
CARPGQGFYGYTF	TGTGCCAGACCGGGACAGGGTTTCTATGGCTACACCTTC	TRBD1	TRBJ1-2	TRBV27	few
CASSFLQGGQPQHF	TGTGCCAGCAGCTTTTTACAGGGCGGTCAGCCCCAGCATTTT	-	TRBJ1-5	TRBV7-2	-
CASSLPTQYQETQYF	TGTGCCAGCAGTCTCCCGACACAGTACCAAGAGACCCAGTACTTC	-	TRBJ2-5	TRBV28	few
CASSQLLGPLAEKASYEQYF	TGTGCCAGCAGCCAACTCCTCGGGCCGCTAGCGGAGAAGGCATCCTACGAGCAGTACTTC	TRBD2	TRBJ2-7	TRBV14	-
CASSRGGSVINEQFF	TGTGCCAGCAGCCGCGGCGGGAGTGTTATTAATGAGCAGTTCTTC	TRBD2	TRBJ2-1	TRBV28	-
CASRGTGGNQPQHF	TGTGCCAGCAGGGGGACAGGGGGCAATCAGCCCCAGCATTTT	TRBD1	TRBJ1-5	TRBV27	-